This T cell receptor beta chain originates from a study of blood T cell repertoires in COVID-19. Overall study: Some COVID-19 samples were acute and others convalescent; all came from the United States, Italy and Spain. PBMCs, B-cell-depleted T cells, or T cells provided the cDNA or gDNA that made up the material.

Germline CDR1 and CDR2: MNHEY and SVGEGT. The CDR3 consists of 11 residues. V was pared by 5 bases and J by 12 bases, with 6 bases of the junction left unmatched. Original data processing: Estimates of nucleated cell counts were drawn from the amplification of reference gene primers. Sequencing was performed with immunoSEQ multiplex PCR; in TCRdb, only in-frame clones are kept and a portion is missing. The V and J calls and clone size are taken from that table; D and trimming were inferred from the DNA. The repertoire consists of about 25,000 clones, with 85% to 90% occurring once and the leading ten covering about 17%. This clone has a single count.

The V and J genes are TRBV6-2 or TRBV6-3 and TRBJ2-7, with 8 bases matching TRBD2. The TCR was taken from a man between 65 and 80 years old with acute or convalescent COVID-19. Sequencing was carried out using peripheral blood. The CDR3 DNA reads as TGTGCCAGCAGTGAGCGGGAGAGCGTGTACTTC. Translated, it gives CASSERESVYF.